This entry is about one T cell receptor beta chain. No antigen is known for it. The data belong to a study of cytomegalovirus exposure and HLA in healthy donors. Findings and limits, study-wide: The study assumed roughly uniform donor sequencing depth for presence/absence analyses. Among immune exposure information, only CMV serostatus was available. As a later analysis showed, a missense DCLRE1C variant was linked to trimming of TCR beta V- and J-genes. TCR beta sequences reportedly predicted most subjects' HLA-A and HLA-B alleles accurately.

13 Jbeta primers and 60 Vbeta primers were used for the PCR. Method: immunoSEQ multiplex PCR; TCRdb's copy keeps in-frame clones and lacks some. Of 150,000 to 200,000 clones listed, roughly four fifths are singletons. Germline V lookup: CDR1 LGHNA, CDR2 YSLEER. Deletions cut 5 bases from V and 2 bases from J, with 12 bases between. This CDR3 is 14 amino acids long. Sequenced input: PBMCs. This TCR derives from a man aged 50 to 59 in good health and CMV-seropositive. The chain joins TRBV4-3 to TRBJ1-2; D perhaps matches TRBD1 (6 bases). The CDR3, as DNA: TGCGCCAGCAGCATGGACAGCAAAAACTATGGCTACACCTTC. Protein: CASSMDSKNYGYTF.